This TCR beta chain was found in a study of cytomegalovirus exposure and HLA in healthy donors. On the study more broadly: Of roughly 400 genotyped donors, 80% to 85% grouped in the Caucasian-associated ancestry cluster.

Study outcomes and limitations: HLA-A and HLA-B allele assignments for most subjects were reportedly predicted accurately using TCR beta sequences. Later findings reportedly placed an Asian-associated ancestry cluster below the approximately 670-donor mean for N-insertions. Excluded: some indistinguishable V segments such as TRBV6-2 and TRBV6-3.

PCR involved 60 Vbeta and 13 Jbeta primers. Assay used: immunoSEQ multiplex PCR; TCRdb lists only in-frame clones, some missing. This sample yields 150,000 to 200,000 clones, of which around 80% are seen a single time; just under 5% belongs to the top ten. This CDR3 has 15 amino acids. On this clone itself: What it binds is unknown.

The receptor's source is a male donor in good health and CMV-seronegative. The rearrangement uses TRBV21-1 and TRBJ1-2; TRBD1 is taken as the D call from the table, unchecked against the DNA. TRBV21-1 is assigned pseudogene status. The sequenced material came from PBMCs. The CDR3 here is CASSKAGTGVHGYTF. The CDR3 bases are TGTGCCAGCAGCAAAGCCGGGACAGGGGTCCATGGCTACACCTTC.